Following are 14 T cell receptor beta chains from one sample sequenced in a study of TIL therapy for anti-PD-1-resistant metastatic lung cancer. Specified time point: pre-treatment sample, taken before nivolumab and TIL therapy. The tumor samples were excised metastases, mostly pleural nodules or supraclavicular lymph nodes. Sequencing used immunoSEQ v3. Profiling relied on immunoSEQ multiplex PCR, and the TCRdb table lists in-frame clones only, not all of them. The sample holds 95,000 or so clones, roughly 65% seen once. Here the sequenced sample was tumor tissue, taken at baseline. The receptor set was obtained from a person aged 25 to 85 with non-small cell lung cancer.

This clone was observed many times. The chain has TRBV5-4 and TRBJ2-1, with D perhaps matching TRBD2 (6 bases). The ends were cut back, 0 bases at V and 7 bases at J, with 11 bases in the middle. The CDR3 spans 14 residues. Per the germline V gene, CDR1 is SGHNT and CDR2 is YYREEE (reference sequence). CDR3 nucleotides: TGTGCCAGCAGCTTGGGCGGGGACGGGAATGAGCAGTTCTTC. Protein sequence: CASSLGGDGNEQFF.

The J gene is TRBJ2-4, the V gene TRBV13; weak D call: TRBD2 (5 bases). Deletions cut 5 bases from V and 8 bases from J, with 16 bases between. Germline V gene sequence: CDR1 PRHDT, CDR2 FYEKMQ (reference sequence). CDR3 length: 14 residues. The DNA of the CDR3 is TGTGCCAGCAGCCAAAGGGAGTTTCGGGACATTCAGTACTTC. Residues: CASSQREFRDIQYF.

This clone occurred many times. The chain couples TRBV12-3 or TRBV12-4 to TRBJ2-6, with D unresolved. V lost 6 bases to trimming and J lost 4 bases, with 7 bases between them. The CDR3 consists of 13 residues. DNA for the CDR3: TGTGCCAGCAGAAGTGAGGGGGCCAACGTCCTGACTTTC. Its protein is CASRSEGANVLTF.

The gene calls are TRBV5-1 and TRBJ2-5; D is possibly TRBD2 (5 bases). Trimming removed 7 bases from V and 3 bases from J, with 13 bases in between. CDR1 is SGHRS and CDR2 is YFSETQ in the germline V gene. This CDR3 is built from 13 residues. CDR3 in amino acids: CASGGGFEETQYF. The CDR3 DNA sequence: TGCGCCAGCGGTGGAGGATTTGAAGAGACCCAGTACTTC.

This chain joins TRBV19 and TRBJ1-1; TRBD1 matches at 9 bases. From germline, CDR1 is LNHDA and CDR2 SQIVND (reference sequence). CDR3 length: 14 amino acids. V lost 4 bases, J lost 3 bases, and 3 bases stayed unmatched. Written as DNA, the CDR3 is TGTGCCAGTAGTACCTGGGACAGGGACACTGAAGCTTTCTTT. Its translation: CASSTWDRDTEAFF.

The gene calls are TRBV9 and TRBJ2-7; D may match TRBD1 or TRBD2 (5 bases each). The germline CDR1 and CDR2 sequences are SGDLS and YYNGEE. Trimming pared 0 bases from V and 1 base from J, leaving 8 bases between. CDR3 length equals 14 residues. In DNA form, the CDR3 reads TGTGCCAGCAGCGTAGACTGGGGGTCCTACGAGCAGTACTTC. It encodes CASSVDWGSYEQYF.

This clone has only a few counts. V gene TRBV5-1 combines with J gene TRBJ1-1; no clear D. Trimming removed 4 bases from V and 11 bases from J, with 18 bases in between. This CDR3 contains 13 residues. From germline, CDR1 is SGHRS and CDR2 YFSETQ. CDR3 residues: CASSEDPFRPAFF. CDR3 nucleotides: TGCGCCAGCAGCGAGGATCCATTCCGTCCGGCTTTCTTT. Variable domain in full (rest from reference TRBV5-1 and TRBJ1-1): KAGVTQTPRYLIKTRGQQVTLSCSPISGHRSVSWYQQTPGQGLQFLFEYFSETQRNKGNFPGRFSGRQFSNSRSEMNVSTLELGDSALYLCASSEDPFRPAFFGQGTRLTVV.

This clone was detected only a few times. The chain employs TRBV7-9 and TRBJ1-4; D uncertain. V lost 4 bases and J lost 4, with 13 bases in between. The CDR3 covers 15 residues. Per germline, CDR1 SEHNR and CDR2 FQNEAQ (reference sequence). CDR3: CASSSVVAFNEKLFF. In DNA form, the CDR3 reads TGTGCCAGCAGCTCCGTTGTTGCGTTTAATGAAAAACTGTTTTTT.

This chain uses TRBV12-3 or TRBV12-4 with TRBJ2-3; no reliable D call. Trimming removed 4 bases from V and 4 bases from J, with 6 bases in between. The CDR3 extends over 12 amino acids. This CDR3 reads CASSSTADTQYF. DNA of the CDR3: TGTGCCAGCAGTTCGACTGCAGATACGCAGTATTTT.

This chain connects TRBV4-1 to TRBJ1-1; D remains ambiguous. Per the germline V gene, CDR1 is MGHRA and CDR2 is YSYEKL. V lost 0 bases and J lost 5, with 7 bases in between. The CDR3 totals 13 residues. As DNA, the CDR3 is TGCGCCAGCAGCCAAGACCGGCCAACTGAAGCTTTCTTT. It encodes CASSQDRPTEAFF.

The chain uses TRBV6-2 or TRBV6-3 and TRBJ1-5; D is unclear. CDR1 is MNHEY and CDR2 is SVGEGT in the germline V gene. CDR3 length equals 13 residues. Trimming cost V 5 bases and J 5 bases, with 10 bases left between them. CDR3 residues: CASSATEYQPQHF. CDR3 in DNA: TGTGCCAGCAGTGCCACCGAATATCAGCCCCAGCATTTT.

The V call is TRBV5-1, the J call TRBJ2-5, with 9 positions matching TRBD1. V gave up 4 bases and J gave up 3 bases; unmatched junction bases: 7. There are 15 residues in the CDR3. Germline V gene lookup returns CDR1 SGHRS and CDR2 YFSETQ. CDR3 protein: CASSRETGGEETQYF. CDR3 in DNA: TGCGCCAGCAGCCGTGAGACAGGGGGGGAAGAGACCCAGTACTTC.

A few counts support this clone. The chain carries TRBV5-1 and TRBJ1-4; D is unresolved. The CDR3 spans 14 residues. Trimming pared 4 bases from V and 0 bases from J, leaving 7 bases between. Germline CDR1 and CDR2: SGHRS and YFSETQ. For the CDR3, the DNA is TGCGCCAGCAGCCGAACGGCAACTAATGAAAAACTGTTTTTT. Translation: CASSRTATNEKLFF.

The J gene is TRBJ2-2, the V gene TRBV5-3; 7 bases fit TRBD1. TRBV5-3 falls under the ORF class, with uncertain function. This CDR3 spans 16 amino acids. The V segment lost 7 bases and the J segment 3 bases; nucleotides outside the gene matches: 12. The CDR3: CARAYNRGRDTGELFF. CDR3 nucleotides: TGTGCCAGAGCCTATAACAGGGGCCGGGACACCGGGGAGCTGTTTTTT.